This T cell receptor beta chain was identified during a study of low-dose radiotherapy and immunotherapy resistance in tumors. Study details: Each fraction for Cohort 1 was 0.5 Gy, given every 2 weeks, and the total came to 6.5 Gy. Daily, from cycle 1 day 1 and for four cycles, patients took oral aspirin 300 mg.

There are many counts of this clonotype. The germline V gene encodes CDR1 MRHNA and CDR2 SNTAGT. The CDR3 consists of 16 residues. V gave up 5 bases and J gave up 1 base; unmatched junction bases: 7. TRAV- and TRBV-specific primers, spanning alpha and beta chains, primed first-strand cDNA. Amplification of TCRs used a constant-region primer and V-primer adapter for 15 to 25 PCR cycles. TCRdb called the reads again in MiXCR, with one record for every CDR3 protein. The sample shows 35,000 to 45,000 distinct CDR3 sequences, 25% to 30% of them seen only once. Stated time point: after trial treatment. Treatment reported: LDRT plus nivolumab, ipilimumab, low-dose cyclophosphamide and aspirin (RACIN trial).

The J gene is TRBJ2-1, the V gene TRBV6-4; 8 bases line up with TRBD2. The sequencing here drew on PBMCs, taken after low-dose radiotherapy plus immunotherapy. The sequence derives from a male donor with prostate cancer. The CDR3 protein is CASSRAGGLSYNEQFF. In DNA, the CDR3 is TGTGCCAGCAGTCGGGCGGGAGGCCTTTCCTACAATGAGCAGTTCTTC.